The source of this T cell receptor beta chain is a study of T cell repertoires in cytomegalovirus infection (dated by TCRdb to about 2019). For context, the study as a whole: The peptide stimulations were aimed at well-studied HLA-B-restricted epitopes as well as recently identified HLA-C-restricted CMV epitopes, whose presentation resists viral immunomodulation. The HLA type of each donor mattered for the analysis, because public TCR beta signatures pointed to carriage of CMV infection along with the matching HLA type. The full study reports these points: Carriers of CMV infection plus the relevant HLA type were discriminated by the cumulative frequency of public TCR beta family members in the study cohort and in an independent approximately 350-donor cohort. The ex vivo response was dominated by HLA-C-restricted CMV-specific TCR beta clonotypes, which also provided the single most frequent clonotype in two of eight donors.

The treatment or condition label, as the study defines it: in vitro stimulation with specific CMV peptide epitopes to enrich CMV-specific T cells. On this clonotype itself: Its antigen is currently not known. The input lacks base qualities; no much larger clone sits a single base away.

Sequenced on an Illumina HiSeq 1500. Through fastp at Q25 and MiXCR, TCRdb rebuilt clones from the public reads, retaining in-frame beta chains. Here each entry gathers all rows of one CDR3 protein and keeps the most common genes and DNA. The sample data list roughly 120,000 distinct CDR3 sequences, and about 30% of these were observed just once. The ten largest make up 80% to 85% of the sample. Including the terminal cysteine and phenylalanine, the CDR3 comprises 15 residues. The only DNA kept is the CDR3, 45 bases in frame from the first base. Cut back by 5 bases and 0 bases, the V and J ends lie 11 bases apart. CDR1 LNHDA and CDR2 SQIVND are derived from the germline V gene (reference sequence).

Recombination connected TRBV19 to TRBJ2-1; no D gene can be assigned with confidence. The origin of this receptor is a human donor in good health (CMV status not recorded). Some clones in this sample may be carry-over from other donors' samples. This specimen was CD8+ T cells from cultured PBMCs, taken from culture after CMV antigen stimulation. DNA sequence: TGTGCCAGTAGTCCTAAATGGGGCTCCTACAATGAGCAGTTCTTC. Translation gives CASSPKWGSYNEQFF. Here the CDR3 is joined to the reference TRBV19 and TRBJ2-1 genes, and the full variable domain is: DGGITQSPKYLFRKEGQNVTLSCEQNLNHDAMYWYRQDPGQGLRLIYYSQIVNDFQKGDIAEGYSVSREKKESFPLTVTSAQKNPTAFYLCASSPKWGSYNEQFFGPGTRLTVL.